Presented here are 17 T cell receptor beta chains from one specimen sequenced in a study of a mutant IDH1 vaccine in newly diagnosed glioma. No antigen has been assigned to these receptors. As for time point: week 11, during vaccination. Topical imiquimod was applied with each vaccine dose, which held 300 ug of mutant IDH1 20-mer peptide. Profiling relied on immunoSEQ multiplex PCR, and the TCRdb table lists in-frame clones only, not all of them. The sample includes some 52,000 clones, roughly 91% seen only once; the top ten take over 2%. The input for sequencing was PBMCs, taken from a glioma patient whose treatment included an IDH1 peptide vaccine. All receptors derive from a man between 50 and 59 years old with glioma.

The chain employs TRBV27 and TRBJ2-7; the match to TRBD2 covers 8 bases. The junction had 15 bases not matched to a gene; V was cut back by 8 bases and J by 6 bases. Germline CDR1 is MNHEY and CDR2 is SMNVEV (reference sequence). The CDR3 sequence is 15 residues long. Here the CDR3 reads CASLSRGIAGFEQYF. The DNA for the CDR3 is TGTGCCAGCCTATCTAGGGGAATAGCGGGGTTCGAGCAGTACTTC.

The CDR3 nucleotides read TGTGCCAGCAGCTTGGCATACTCTGGGGAGACCCAGTACTTC. It specifies CASSLAYSGETQYF. The rearrangement uses TRBV5-4 and TRBJ2-5; D unclear. CDR1 is SGHNT and CDR2 is YYREEE in the germline V gene (reference sequence). Trimming cost V 0 bases and J 5 bases, with 11 bases left between them. The CDR3 spans 14 residues.

The V gene is TRBV2, the J gene TRBJ2-5; D is undetermined. V was shortened by 8 bases and J by 1 base, with 14 bases between the two germline ends. The CDR3 loop spans 14 amino acids. Germline-derived CDR1 and CDR2 are SNHLY and FYNNEI. CDR3 in amino acids: CASDPRLAQETQYF. The CDR3 DNA reads TGTGCCAGCGATCCTCGGTTGGCCCAAGAGACCCAGTACTTC.

The chain couples TRBV7-9 to TRBJ2-7; D call uncertain. Deletions cut 1 base from V and 2 bases from J, with 3 bases between. The CDR3 loop spans 12 amino acids. Germline assignment: CDR1 SEHNR and CDR2 FQNEAQ (reference sequence). The DNA for the CDR3 is TGTGCCAGCAGCTTAGGTACCTACGAGCAGTACTTC. The encoded protein is CASSLGTYEQYF.

The gene calls are TRBV28 and TRBJ2-7, with 10 bases matching TRBD1. The CDR3 has 15 amino acids. V lost 6 bases to trimming and J lost 2 bases; unmatched junction nucleotides: 7. CDR1 is MDHEN, CDR2 SYDVKM, per germline. DNA for the CDR3: TGTGCCAGCAGGTCCGACAGGGGGCTGGCCTACGAGCAGTACTTC. Translating gives CASRSDRGLAYEQYF. The full variable domain, its missing parts supplied by reference TRBV28 and TRBJ2-7, is DVKVTQSSRYLVKRTGEKVFLECVQDMDHENMFWYRQDPGLGLRLIYFSYDVKMKEKGDIPEGYSVSREKKERFSLILESASTNQTSMYLCASRSDRGLAYEQYFGPGTRLTVT.

The chain carries TRBV5-1 and TRBJ1-2; a possible D gene is TRBD1 (6 bases). Germline values: CDR1 SGHRS, CDR2 YFSETQ. V was shortened by 4 bases and J by 0 bases, with 13 bases between the two germline ends. This CDR3 is built from 15 residues. The CDR3 spells CASSRTATTNYGYTF. CDR3 DNA: TGCGCCAGCAGCCGGACAGCTACAACTAACTATGGCTACACCTTC.

The DNA of the CDR3 is TGTGCCAGCAGCCCCCCGAGGACTAGCGGGAGCGGGGCCAAAAACATTCAGTACTTC. Amino acid sequence: CASSPPRTSGSGAKNIQYF. The V call is TRBV7-9, the J call TRBJ2-4, with 13 bases lining up with TRBD2. The V segment lost 5 bases and the J segment 1 base; nucleotides outside the gene matches: 11. The CDR3 covers 19 residues. The germline gives CDR1 SEHNR, CDR2 FQNEAQ (reference sequence).

The rearrangement links TRBV19 to TRBJ2-7; tentative D call: TRBD2 (6 bases). Trimming stripped 2 bases from V and 7 bases from J, with 21 bases between. The germline V gene has CDR1 LNHDA and CDR2 SQIVND (reference sequence). The CDR3 contains 16 residues. The CDR3 DNA reads as TGTGCCAGTAGTATATTGGTCGGCGATACCGGGGGTGAGCAGTACTTC. This sequence encodes CASSILVGDTGGEQYF.

The chain couples TRBV23-1 to TRBJ1-2; no firm D call. TRBV23-1 is noted as an ORF with a role that remains uncertain. The ends were cut back, 8 bases at V and 7 bases at J, with 11 bases in the middle. This CDR3 comprises 11 residues. This CDR3 reads CASRYIGGYTF. DNA for the CDR3: TGCGCCAGCCGTTACATTGGTGGCTACACCTTC.

The rearrangement joins TRBV6-1 to TRBJ2-7, with 8 bases matching TRBD2. The length of the CDR3 is 14 residues. With 7 bases clipped from V and 0 bases from J, the junction kept 5 bases outside the gene matches. In germline, CDR1 is MNHNS, CDR2 SASEGT. In nucleotides, the CDR3 is TGTGCCAGCATCCTAGCGGGCGCCTCCTACGAGCAGTACTTC. Protein sequence: CASILAGASYEQYF.

The chain joins TRBV7-2 to TRBJ1-5; maybe TRBD1 (6 bases). Trimming removed 3 bases from V and 6 bases from J, with 12 bases in between. The CDR3 contains 14 residues. Germline V lookup: CDR1 SGHTA, CDR2 FQGNSA. The chain's CDR3 is CASSFLQGGQPQHF. CDR3 in DNA: TGTGCCAGCAGCTTCTTACAGGGCGGTCAGCCCCAGCATTTT.

The chain couples TRBV27 to TRBJ1-2; possible D gene TRBD1, 5 bases. Germline CDR1 reads MNHEY; CDR2 reads SMNVEV (reference sequence). Trimming took off 7 bases at V and 1 base at J, with 13 bases between the two ends. The CDR3 extends over 14 amino acids. The CDR3 loop reads CASKGTSRNYGYTF. In DNA, the CDR3 is TGTGCCAGCAAGGGGACGTCCCGTAACTATGGCTACACCTTC.

The J gene is TRBJ2-3, the V gene TRBV5-1; no definite D call. The CDR3 totals 14 residues. The germline V gene encodes CDR1 SGHRS and CDR2 YFSETQ. V was pared by 2 bases and J by 2 bases, with 9 bases between. This CDR3 is CASSLGRITDTQYF. The CDR3 DNA is TGCGCCAGCAGCTTAGGGCGAATCACAGATACGCAGTATTTT.

The chain links TRBV2 to TRBJ1-4; no clear D gene. Germline V gene sequence: CDR1 SNHLY, CDR2 FYNNEI. The ends were cut back, 5 bases at V and 8 bases at J, with 15 bases in the middle. The CDR3 is made up of 14 amino acids. The CDR3 DNA reads as TGTGCCAGCAGTTTACACGACGGGGTCGAAAAACTGTTTTTT. Protein: CASSLHDGVEKLFF.

This chain uses TRBV4-2 with TRBJ2-7; D tentatively fits TRBD1 or TRBD2 (5 bases each). The V gene lost 1 base and the J gene lost 4 bases, with 8 bases spanning the gap. CDR3 length equals 13 residues. CDR1 LGHNA and CDR2 YNFKEQ come from the germline V gene. For the CDR3, the DNA is TGTGCCAGCAGCCAAGGGGGGTGGTACGAGCAGTACTTC. This translates into CASSQGGWYEQYF.

The chain uses TRBV30 and TRBJ1-2; D might be TRBD1 (5 bases). This CDR3 contains 13 residues. V was shortened by 0 bases and J by 7 bases, with 12 bases between the two germline ends. Germline V gene lookup returns CDR1 GTSNPN and CDR2 SVGIG (reference sequence). CDR3 sequence reads: CAWSVAGLLGYTF. As DNA, the CDR3 is TGTGCCTGGAGTGTCGCGGGGCTTCTTGGCTACACCTTC.

The rearrangement joins TRBV18 to TRBJ1-1; D gene unclear. The CDR3 spans 13 residues. Trimming shortened V by 5 bases and J by 3 bases, and 10 bases separated the two germline ends. Germline V lookup: CDR1 KGHSH, CDR2 LQKENI. CDR3 DNA: TGTGCCAGCTCATTAGGATTGGACACTGAAGCTTTCTTT. It translates to CASSLGLDTEAFF.